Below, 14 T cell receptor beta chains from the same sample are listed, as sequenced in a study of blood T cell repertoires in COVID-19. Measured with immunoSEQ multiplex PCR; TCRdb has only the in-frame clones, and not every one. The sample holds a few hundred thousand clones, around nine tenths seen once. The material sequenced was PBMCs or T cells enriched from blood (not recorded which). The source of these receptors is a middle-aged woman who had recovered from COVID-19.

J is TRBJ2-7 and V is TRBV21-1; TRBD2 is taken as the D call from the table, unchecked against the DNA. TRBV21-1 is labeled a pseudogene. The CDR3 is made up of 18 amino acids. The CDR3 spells CASSGRTSGRQPSYEQYF. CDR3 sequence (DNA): TGTGCCAGCAGCGGAAGGACTAGCGGGCGTCAACCCTCCTACGAGCAGTACTTC.

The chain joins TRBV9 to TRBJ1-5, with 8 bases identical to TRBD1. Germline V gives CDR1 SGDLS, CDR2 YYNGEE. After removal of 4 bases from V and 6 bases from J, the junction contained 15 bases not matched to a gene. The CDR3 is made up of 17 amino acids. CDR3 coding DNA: TGTGCCAGCAGCCCGAAGGGGGACAGGTTTAATAGTCAGCCCCAGCATTTT. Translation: CASSPKGDRFNSQPQHF.

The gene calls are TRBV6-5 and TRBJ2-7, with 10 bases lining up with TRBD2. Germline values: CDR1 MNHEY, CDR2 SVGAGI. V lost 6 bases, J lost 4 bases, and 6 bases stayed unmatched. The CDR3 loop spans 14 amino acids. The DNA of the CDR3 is TGTGCCAGCAGCCAAGCGGGAGGGCTATACGAGCAGTACTTC. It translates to CASSQAGGLYEQYF.

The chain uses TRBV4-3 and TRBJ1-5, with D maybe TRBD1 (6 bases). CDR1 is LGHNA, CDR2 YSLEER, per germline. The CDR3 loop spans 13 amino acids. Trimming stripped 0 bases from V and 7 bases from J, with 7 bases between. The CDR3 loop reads CASSQEQGQPQHF. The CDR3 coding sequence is TGCGCCAGCAGCCAAGAACAGGGCCAGCCCCAGCATTTT.

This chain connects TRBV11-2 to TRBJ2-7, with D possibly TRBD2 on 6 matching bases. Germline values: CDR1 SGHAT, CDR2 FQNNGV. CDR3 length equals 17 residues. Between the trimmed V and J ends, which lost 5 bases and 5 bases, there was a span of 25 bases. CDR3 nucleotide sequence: TGTGCCAGCAGCCCCCAGGACTACCGCACCCCCTGGAACGAGCAGTACTTC. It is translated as CASSPQDYRTPWNEQYF.

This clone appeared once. CDR3 region: CASSLADGGYGYTF. DNA for the CDR3: TGTGCCAGCAGCTTGGCGGATGGCGGCTATGGCTACACCTTC. This chain joins TRBV5-8 and TRBJ1-2; D uncertain. The germline V and J ends were trimmed by 0 bases and 4 bases, with 10 bases remaining between them. This CDR3 region has 14 residues. The germline gives CDR1 SGHTS, CDR2 YDEGEE.

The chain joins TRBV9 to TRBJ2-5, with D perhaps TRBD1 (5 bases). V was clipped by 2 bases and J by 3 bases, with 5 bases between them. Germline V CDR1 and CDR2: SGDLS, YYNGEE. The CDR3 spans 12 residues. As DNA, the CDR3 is TGTGCCAGCAGCGTCAGGGAAGAGACCCAGTACTTC. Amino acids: CASSVREETQYF.

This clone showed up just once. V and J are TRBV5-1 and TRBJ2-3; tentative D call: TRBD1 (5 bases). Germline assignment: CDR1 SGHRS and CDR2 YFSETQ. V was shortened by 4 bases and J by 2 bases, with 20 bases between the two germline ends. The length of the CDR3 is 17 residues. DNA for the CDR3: TGCGCCAGCAGCCCCCAGTGGGGCGGATCTACCACAGATACGCAGTATTTT. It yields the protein CASSPQWGGSTTDTQYF.

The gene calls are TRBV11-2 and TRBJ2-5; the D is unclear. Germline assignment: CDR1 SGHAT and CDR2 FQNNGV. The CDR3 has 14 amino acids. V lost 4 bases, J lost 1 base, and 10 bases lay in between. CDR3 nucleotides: TGTGCCAGCAGCTCCCCCCCGTTCCAAGAGACCCAGTACTTC. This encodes CASSSPPFQETQYF.

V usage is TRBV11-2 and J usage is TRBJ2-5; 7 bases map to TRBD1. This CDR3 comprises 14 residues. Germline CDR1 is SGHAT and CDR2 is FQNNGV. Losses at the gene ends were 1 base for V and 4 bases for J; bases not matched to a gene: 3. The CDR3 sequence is CASSLVRTGETQYF. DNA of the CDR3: TGTGCCAGCAGCTTAGTCAGGACAGGAGAGACCCAGTACTTC. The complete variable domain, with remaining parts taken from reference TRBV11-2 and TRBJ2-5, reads EAGVAQSPRYKIIEKRQSVAFWCNPISGHATLYWYQQILGQGPKLLIQFQNNGVVDDSQLPKDRFSAERLKGVDSTLKIQPAKLEDSAVYLCASSLVRTGETQYFGPGTRLLVL.

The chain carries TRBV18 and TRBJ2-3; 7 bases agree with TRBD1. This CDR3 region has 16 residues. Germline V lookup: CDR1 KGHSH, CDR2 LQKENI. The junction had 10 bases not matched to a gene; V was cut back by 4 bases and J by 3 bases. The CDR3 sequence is CASSQRNSDRTDTQYF. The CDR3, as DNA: TGTGCCAGCTCACAACGAAATTCGGACAGGACAGATACGCAGTATTTT. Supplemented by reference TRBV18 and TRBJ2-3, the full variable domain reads NAGVMQNPRHLVRRRGQEARLRCSPMKGHSHVYWYRQLPEEGLKFMVYLQKENIIDESGMPKERFSAEFPKEGPSILRIQQVVRGDSAAYFCASSQRNSDRTDTQYFGPGTRLTVL.

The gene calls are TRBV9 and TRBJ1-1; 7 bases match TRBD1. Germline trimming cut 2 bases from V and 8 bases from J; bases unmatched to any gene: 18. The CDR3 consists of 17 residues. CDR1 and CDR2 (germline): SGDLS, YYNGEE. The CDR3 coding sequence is TGTGCCAGCAGCGTCTCCGGGACAGTAAAACCAGAGGGGGAAGCTTTCTTT. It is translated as CASSVSGTVKPEGEAFF.

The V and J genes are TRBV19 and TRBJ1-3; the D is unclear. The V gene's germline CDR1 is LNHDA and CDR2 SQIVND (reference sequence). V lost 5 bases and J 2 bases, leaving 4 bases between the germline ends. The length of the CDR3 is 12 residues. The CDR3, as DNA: TGTGCCAGTAGTTATACTGGAAACACCATATATTTT. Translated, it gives CASSYTGNTIYF.

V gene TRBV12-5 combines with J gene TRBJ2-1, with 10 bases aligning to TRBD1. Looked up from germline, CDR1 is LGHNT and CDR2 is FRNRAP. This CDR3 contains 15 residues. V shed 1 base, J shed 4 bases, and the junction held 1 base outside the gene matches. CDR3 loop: CASGLGQGAYNEQFF. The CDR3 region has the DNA TGTGCTAGTGGTTTGGGACAGGGGGCATACAATGAGCAGTTCTTC.